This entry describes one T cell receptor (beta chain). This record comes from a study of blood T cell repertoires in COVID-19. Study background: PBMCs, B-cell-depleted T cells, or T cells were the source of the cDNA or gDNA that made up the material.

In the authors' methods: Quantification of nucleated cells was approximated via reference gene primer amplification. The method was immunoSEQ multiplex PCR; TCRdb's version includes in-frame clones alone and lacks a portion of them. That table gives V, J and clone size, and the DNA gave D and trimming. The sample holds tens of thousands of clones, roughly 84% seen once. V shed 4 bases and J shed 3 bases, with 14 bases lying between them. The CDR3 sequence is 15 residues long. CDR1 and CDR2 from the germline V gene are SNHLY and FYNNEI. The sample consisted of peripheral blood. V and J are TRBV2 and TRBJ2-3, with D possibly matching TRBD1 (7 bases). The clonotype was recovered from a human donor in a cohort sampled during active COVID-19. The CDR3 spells CASSGGVTGTDTQYF. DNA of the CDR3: TGTGCCAGCAGTGGGGGGGTGACAGGGACAGATACGCAGTATTTT. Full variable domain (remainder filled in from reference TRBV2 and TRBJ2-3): EPEVTQTPSHQVTQMGQEVILRCVPISNHLYFYWYRQILGQKVEFLVSFYNNEISEKSEIFDDQFSVERPDGSNFTLKIRSTKLEDSAMYFCASSGGVTGTDTQYFGPGTRLTVL.